This T cell receptor (beta chain) originates from a study of blood T cells in healthy people across ages. Comments on this clonotype: Its antigen is still unknown.

The CDR3 totals 14 residues. J was trimmed by 8 bases and V by 2 bases; bases with no gene match: 9. Germline CDR1 reads SGHRS; CDR2 reads YFSETQ. Primed by a sample-barcoded 5' primer and a J-beta primer mix, a second PCR proceeded for roughly 6 to 12 cycles. TCRdb fed the 5' RACE reads into MiXCR, producing one record per CDR3 protein. The sample holds about 1,600,000 distinct CDR3 sequences; around 39% are singletons and the top ten take around 8%. Findings and caveats of the study: Investigators treated diversity estimates from one million T cells as underestimates. No one knew whether donors had CMV, which possibly confounded expanded clonotype changes. Older age went with lower TCR beta diversity per million T cells, in a roughly linear way.

The sample, about 9.2 milliliters of peripheral blood, was drawn from each donor. The rearrangement uses TRBV5-1 and TRBJ1-2; 7 bases line up with TRBD1. Sample: blood. This TCR was recovered from a woman aged 18-29 years in good health. The CDR3 bases are TGCGCCAGCAGCTTAGAGGAGGGGGCGAAAGGCTACACCTTC. Translation: CASSLEEGAKGYTF.